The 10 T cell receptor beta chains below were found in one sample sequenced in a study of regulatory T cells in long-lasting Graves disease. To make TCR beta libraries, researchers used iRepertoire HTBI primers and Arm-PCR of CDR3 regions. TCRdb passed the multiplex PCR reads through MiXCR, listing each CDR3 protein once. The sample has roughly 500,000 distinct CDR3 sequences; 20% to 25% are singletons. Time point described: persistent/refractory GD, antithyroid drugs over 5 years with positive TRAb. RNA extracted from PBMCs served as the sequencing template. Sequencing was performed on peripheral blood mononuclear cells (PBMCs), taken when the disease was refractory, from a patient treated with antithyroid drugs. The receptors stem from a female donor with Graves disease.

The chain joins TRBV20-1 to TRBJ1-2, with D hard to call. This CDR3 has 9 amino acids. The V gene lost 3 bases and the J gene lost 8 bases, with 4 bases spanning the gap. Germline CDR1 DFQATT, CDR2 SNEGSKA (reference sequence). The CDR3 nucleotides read TGCAGTGCTAGTCCCGGCTACACCTTC. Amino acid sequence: CSASPGYTF.

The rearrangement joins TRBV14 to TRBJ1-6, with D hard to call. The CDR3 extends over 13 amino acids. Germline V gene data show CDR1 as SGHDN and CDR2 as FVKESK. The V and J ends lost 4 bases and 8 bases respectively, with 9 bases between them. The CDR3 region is CASSRGPDSPLHF. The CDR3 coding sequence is TGTGCCAGCAGCCGAGGCCCGGATTCACCCCTCCACTTT.

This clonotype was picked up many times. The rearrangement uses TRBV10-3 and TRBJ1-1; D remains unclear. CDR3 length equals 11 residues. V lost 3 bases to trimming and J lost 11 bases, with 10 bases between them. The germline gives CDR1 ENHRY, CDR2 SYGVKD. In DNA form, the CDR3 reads TGTGCCATCAGTGATGATGGTGCGGCTTTCTTT. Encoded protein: CAISDDGAAFF.

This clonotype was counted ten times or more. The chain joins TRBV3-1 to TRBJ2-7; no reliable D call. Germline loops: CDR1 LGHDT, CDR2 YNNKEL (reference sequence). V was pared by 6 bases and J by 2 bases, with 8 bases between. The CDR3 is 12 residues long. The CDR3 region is CASSQSPYEQYF. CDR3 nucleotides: TGTGCCAGCAGTCAATCCCCCTACGAGCAGTACTTC.

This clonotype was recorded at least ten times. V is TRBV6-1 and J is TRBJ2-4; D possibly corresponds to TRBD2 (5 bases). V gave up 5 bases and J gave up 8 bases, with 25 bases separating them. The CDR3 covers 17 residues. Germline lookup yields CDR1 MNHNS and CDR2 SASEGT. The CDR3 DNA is TGTGCCAGCAGTCCTCGGAGCAGTGGCGCAGGAGCGGACATTCAGTACTTC. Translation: CASSPRSSGAGADIQYF.

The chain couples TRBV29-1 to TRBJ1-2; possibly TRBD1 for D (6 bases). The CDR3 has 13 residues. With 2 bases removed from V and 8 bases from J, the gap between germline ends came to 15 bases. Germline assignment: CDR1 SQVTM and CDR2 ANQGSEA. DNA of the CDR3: TGCAGCGTTGAAATTTCGTACAGGGACGGCTACACCTTC. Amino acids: CSVEISYRDGYTF. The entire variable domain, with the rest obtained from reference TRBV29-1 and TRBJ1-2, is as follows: SAVISQKPSRDICQRGTSLTIQCQVDSQVTMMFWYRQQPGQSLTLIATANQGSEATYESGFVIDKFPISRPNLTFSTLTVSNMSPEDSSIYLCSVEISYRDGYTFGSGTRLTVV.

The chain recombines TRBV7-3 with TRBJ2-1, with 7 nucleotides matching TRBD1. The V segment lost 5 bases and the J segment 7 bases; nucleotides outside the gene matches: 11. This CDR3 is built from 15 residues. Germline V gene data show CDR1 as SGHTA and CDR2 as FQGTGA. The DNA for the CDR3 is TGTGCCAGCAGCCCCGGGACAGCCACTGGAAATGAGCAGTTCTTC. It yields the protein CASSPGTATGNEQFF. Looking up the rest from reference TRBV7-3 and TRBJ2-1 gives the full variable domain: GAGVSQTPSNKVTEKGKYVELRCDPISGHTALYWYRQSLGQGPEFLIYFQGTGAADDSGLPNDRFFAVRPEGSVSTLKIQRTERGDSAVYLCASSPGTATGNEQFFGPGTRLTVL.

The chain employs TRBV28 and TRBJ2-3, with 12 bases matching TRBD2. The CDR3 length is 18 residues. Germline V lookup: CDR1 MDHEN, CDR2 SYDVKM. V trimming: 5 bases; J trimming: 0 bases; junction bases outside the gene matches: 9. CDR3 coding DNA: TGTGCCAGCAGTCGAGGACTAGCGGGATCTGCGAGCACAGATACGCAGTATTTT. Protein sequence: CASSRGLAGSASTDTQYF.

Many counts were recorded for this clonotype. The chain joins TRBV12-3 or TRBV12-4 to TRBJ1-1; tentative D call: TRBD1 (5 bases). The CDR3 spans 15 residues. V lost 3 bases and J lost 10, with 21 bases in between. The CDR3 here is CASSLNRGPLGVAFF. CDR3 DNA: TGTGCCAGCAGTTTGAATAGGGGCCCCCTCGGGGTAGCTTTCTTT.

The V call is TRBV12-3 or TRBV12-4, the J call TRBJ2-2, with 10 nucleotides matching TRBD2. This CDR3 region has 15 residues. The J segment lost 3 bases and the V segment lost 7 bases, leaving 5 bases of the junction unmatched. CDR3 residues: CASTLSGGHTGELFF. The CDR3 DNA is TGTGCCAGCACTCTTAGCGGGGGGCACACCGGGGAGCTGTTTTTT.